This T cell receptor (beta chain) appears in the sequencing data of a study of OX40 agonist ivuxolimab in advanced cancers. Using immunoSEQ multiplex PCR, the repertoire was profiled, and TCRdb retains in-frame clones only, with some absent. The sample gives 42,000 or so clones, 70% to 90% of which show up once; 0.45% to 0.6% is in the top ten. V was pared by 6 bases and J by 7 bases, with 16 bases between. This CDR3 spans 14 amino acids. Looked up from germline, CDR1 is LNHDA and CDR2 is SQIVND (reference sequence). This receptor was obtained from an adult with an advanced solid tumor such as melanoma, head and neck, liver or kidney cancer. The chain joins TRBV19 to TRBJ1-5; TRBD1 is a possible D gene (6 bases). The sample consisted of CD4+ or CD8+ T cells sorted from blood, taken in a trial of the OX40 agonist ivuxolimab. The CDR3 sequence is CASSPGGGRQPQHF. CDR3 nucleotides: TGTGCCAGTAGCCCCGGGGGGGGCCGACAGCCCCAGCATTTT.